One sample yielded the 12 T cell receptor beta chains listed below, sequenced in a study of human thymus T cells. Thymic tissue was derived from resections collected during corrective heart surgery. Profiling relied on immunoSEQ multiplex PCR, and the TCRdb table lists in-frame clones only, not all of them. The sample has 86,000 or so clones; 95% to 98% are singletons. Material: thymus tissue. The receptors were gathered from a boy under three years old with a congenital heart defect but otherwise immunologically healthy.

This chain links TRBV29-1 with TRBJ2-5; TRBD2 is a possible D gene (5 bases). The CDR3 loop spans 16 amino acids. Trimming removed 0 bases from V and 5 bases from J, with 19 bases in between. The V gene's germline CDR1 is SQVTM and CDR2 ANQGSEA. CDR3 bases: TGCAGCGTTGAAGATCGCGTCAGGCGGAGGATGGAGACCCAGTACTTC. Its translation: CSVEDRVRRRMETQYF.

The chain uses TRBV4-1 and TRBJ2-7, with D tentatively TRBD1 or TRBD2 (5 bases each). CDR3 size: 15 residues. Trimming shortened V by 6 bases and J by 2 bases, and 17 bases separated the two germline ends. The germline gives CDR1 MGHRA, CDR2 YSYEKL. The CDR3 here is CASSYGASPTYEQYF. Written as DNA, the CDR3 is TGCGCCAGCAGTTACGGGGCTAGCCCAACCTACGAGCAGTACTTC.

This rearrangement joins TRBV7-3 to TRBJ1-1; 7 positions agree with TRBD1. CDR3 size: 13 residues. J lost 5 bases, V lost 3 bases, and 3 bases had no gene match. Germline CDR1 SGHTA, CDR2 FQGTGA. The CDR3 DNA sequence: TGTGCCAGCAGCTTGACAGGGAAGACTGAAGCTTTCTTT. This translates into CASSLTGKTEAFF.

This chain links TRBV7-2 with TRBJ1-2; TRBD1 matches at 7 bases. Germline lookup yields CDR1 SGHTA and CDR2 FQGNSA. V lost 1 base, J lost 4 bases, and 9 bases stayed unmatched. This CDR3 is built from 16 residues. The CDR3 sequence: CASSLVKARGGYGYTF. The CDR3 DNA follows: TGTGCCAGCAGCTTAGTTAAGGCCAGGGGGGGCTATGGCTACACCTTC.

The chain joins TRBV14 to TRBJ1-1, with D perhaps TRBD1 (6 bases). Trimming removed 4 bases from V and 7 bases from J, with 10 bases in between. Germline V gene lookup returns CDR1 SGHDN and CDR2 FVKESK. This CDR3 spans 12 amino acids. As DNA, the CDR3 is TGTGCCAGCAGCCCCAGGGGAGATGAAGCTTTCTTT. This sequence encodes CASSPRGDEAFF.

The chain recombines TRBV7-3 with TRBJ2-7, with a weak D call TRBD1 (6 bases). This CDR3 has 15 amino acids. Looked up from germline, CDR1 is SGHTA and CDR2 is FQGTGA. Trimming shortened V by 3 bases and J by 2 bases, and 14 bases separated the two germline ends. CDR3: CASSFPWGHPYEQYF. The CDR3 DNA is TGTGCCAGCAGCTTTCCCTGGGGGCACCCCTACGAGCAGTACTTC.

The V gene is TRBV11-2, the J gene TRBJ2-3; a weak D match, TRBD1 (5 bases). Trimming took off 6 bases at V and 6 bases at J, with 22 bases between the two ends. The germline CDR1 and CDR2 sequences are SGHAT and FQNNGV. The CDR3 totals 16 residues. Here the CDR3 DNA reads TGTGCCAGCAGTTACTTACCAGGGCCCCACAGGGATACGCAGTATTTT. Amino acids: CASSYLPGPHRDTQYF.

The chain employs TRBV4-1 and TRBJ2-5, with 9 bases lining up with TRBD1. The CDR3 sequence is 17 residues long. V was clipped by 4 bases and J by 3 bases; unmatched bases: 12. From germline, CDR1 is MGHRA and CDR2 YSYEKL. The CDR3 sequence: CASSPPGQGLSKETQYF. The CDR3 coding sequence is TGCGCCAGCAGCCCTCCGGGACAGGGTCTTTCCAAAGAGACCCAGTACTTC.

CDR3 sequence (DNA): TGTGCCAGCAGTTTATCTTACCTAGCGAACAATGAGCAGTTCTTC. Translation gives CASSLSYLANNEQFF. This chain joins TRBV27 and TRBJ2-1, with D possibly being TRBD2 (6 bases). The CDR3 consists of 15 residues. Trimming cost V 0 bases and J 5 bases, with 11 bases left between them. Germline CDR1 and CDR2: MNHEY and SMNVEV (reference sequence).

This clone appeared once. This rearrangement joins TRBV4-1 to TRBJ1-1; 9 bases are a match to TRBD1. The V and J ends lost 1 base and 5 bases, in that order; junction bases with no gene match: 11. Germline values: CDR1 MGHRA, CDR2 YSYEKL. The CDR3 sequence is 17 residues long. For the CDR3, the DNA is TGCGCCAGCAGCCAAGGGGCCAGGACAGGGGAGAGAACTGAAGCTTTCTTT. As protein: CASSQGARTGERTEAFF.

The chain combines TRBV6-5 with TRBJ1-1; the match to TRBD1 covers 7 bases. CDR1 and CDR2 from the germline V gene are MNHEY and SVGAGI. V lost 6 bases, J lost 1 base, and 5 bases stayed unmatched. This CDR3 is built from 14 residues. This CDR3 is CASRPGQPNTEAFF. In DNA, the CDR3 is TGTGCCAGCAGGCCGGGACAGCCGAACACTGAAGCTTTCTTT.

V gene TRBV19 combines with J gene TRBJ2-5, with a tentative D call TRBD2 (5 bases). V was trimmed by 0 bases and J by 4 bases, leaving 12 bases between them. The V gene's germline CDR1 is LNHDA and CDR2 SQIVND (reference sequence). This CDR3 comprises 15 residues. The CDR3 region has the DNA TGTGCCAGTAGTATAGACTGGACTTCGGTAGAGACCCAGTACTTC. Translation: CASSIDWTSVETQYF.